The 11 T cell receptor beta chains below were found in one sample sequenced in a study of T cell responses to AZD1222 COVID-19 vaccine. TCRdb keeps only in-frame clones here, not all; method: immunoSEQ multiplex PCR. The sample comprises more than 120,000 clones, roughly 88% of which are singletons, and roughly 5.4% rests with the top ten. The sequencing here drew on peripheral blood, taken 28 days after the second dose of the MenACWY control vaccine. The receptors were gathered from an adult who received the MenACWY meningococcal vaccine as a control.

The chain combines TRBV4-3 with TRBJ1-2, with TRBD1 matching 7 bases. Germline trimming cut 1 base from V and 6 bases from J; bases unmatched to any gene: 5. CDR3 length: 14 residues. Germline V gene sequence: CDR1 LGHNA, CDR2 YSLEER. The CDR3 bases are TGCGCCAGCAGCCAAGTTGGACAGGACGATGGCTACACCTTC. Its translation: CASSQVGQDDGYTF.

This sequence joins TRBV6-1 and TRBJ2-7, with D uncertain. Germline V gene data show CDR1 as MNHNS and CDR2 as SASEGT. Trimming took off 3 bases at V and 3 bases at J, with 9 bases between the two ends. The CDR3 is 13 amino acids. The DNA for the CDR3 is TGTGCCAGCAGTGACCCGGCGGTCTACGAGCAGTACTTC. This translates into CASSDPAVYEQYF.

The CDR3 DNA is TGTGCCAGCAGCGTAGGAGGTACCGGGCAGACCCAGTACTTC. Translation: CASSVGGTGQTQYF. V and J are TRBV9 and TRBJ2-5; D is ambiguous. The germline gives CDR1 SGDLS, CDR2 YYNGEE. This CDR3 has 14 residues. V was clipped by 0 bases and J by 6 bases, with 12 bases between them.

The rearrangement links TRBV4-3 to TRBJ1-1, with D maybe TRBD1 (5 bases). CDR1 is LGHNA, CDR2 YSLEER, per germline. The CDR3 contains 15 residues. V lost 0 bases and J 4 bases, leaving 12 bases between the germline ends. The CDR3 sequence is CASSQEVGRGTEAFF. The CDR3 region has the DNA TGCGCCAGCAGCCAAGAAGTGGGTAGGGGCACTGAAGCTTTCTTT.

V usage is TRBV30 and J usage is TRBJ2-6; 9 nucleotides align to TRBD1. CDR3 size: 17 residues. Germline trimming cut 4 bases from V and 0 bases from J; bases unmatched to any gene: 7. Per germline, CDR1 GTSNPN and CDR2 SVGIG (reference sequence). The CDR3 here is CAWTRDRVSSGANVLTF. DNA for the CDR3: TGTGCCTGGACTCGGGACAGGGTTAGCTCTGGGGCCAACGTCCTGACTTTC.

The gene calls are TRBV5-8 and TRBJ1-2; D is undetermined. CDR3 length: 13 amino acids. V was trimmed by 4 bases and J by 0 bases, leaving 7 bases between them. Germline lookup yields CDR1 SGHTS and CDR2 YDEGEE. The CDR3 loop reads CASSPDANYGYTF. CDR3 in DNA: TGTGCCAGCAGCCCGGATGCTAACTATGGCTACACCTTC.

The rearrangement uses TRBV7-2 and TRBJ1-1; D may be TRBD1 (6 bases). The CDR3 is 14 amino acids. Trimming stripped 6 bases from V and 3 bases from J, with 14 bases between. Germline V gene data show CDR1 as SGHTA and CDR2 as FQGNSA. CDR3 region: CASRFDRQHTEAFF. The CDR3 region has the DNA TGTGCCAGCAGATTTGACAGGCAGCACACTGAAGCTTTCTTT. Combining the CDR3 with reference TRBV7-2 and TRBJ1-1 gives the whole variable domain GAGVSQSPSNKVTEKGKDVELRCDPISGHTALYWYRQSLGQGLEFLIYFQGNSAPDKSGLPSDRFSAERTGGSVSTLTIQRTQQEDSAVYLCASRFDRQHTEAFFGQGTRLTVV.

The rearrangement links TRBV6-5 to TRBJ1-5; tentative D call: TRBD1 (6 bases). With 5 bases removed from V and 4 bases from J, the gap between germline ends came to 12 bases. Per the germline V gene, CDR1 is MNHEY and CDR2 is SVGAGI. The CDR3 is made up of 14 amino acids. In DNA, the CDR3 is TGTGCCAGCAGTCCCGGGACAATGAATCAGCCCCAGCATTTT. This gives the protein CASSPGTMNQPQHF.

This chain links TRBV6-6 with TRBJ2-7; D may match TRBD1 or TRBD2 (5 bases each). Trimming took 6 bases from V and 7 from J, leaving 13 bases between them. CDR1 and CDR2 (germline): MNHNY, SVGAGI (reference sequence). The CDR3 is 12 residues long. In DNA, the CDR3 is TGTGCCAGCAGCTGGGACCCGGCAGAGCAGTACTTC. It codes for CASSWDPAEQYF.

The chain has TRBV7-8 and TRBJ1-3; D call uncertain. Germline CDR1 reads SGHVS; CDR2 reads FQNEAQ. The CDR3 has 14 amino acids. The ends were cut back, 5 bases at V and 2 bases at J, with 10 bases in the middle. The CDR3 DNA is TGTGCCAGCAGCCCCCGGGGTCCTGGAAACACCATATATTTT. Residues: CASSPRGPGNTIYF.

The chain carries TRBV7-3 and TRBJ1-1; perhaps TRBD1 as D (5 bases). The CDR3 contains 15 residues. Trimming took 1 base from V and 1 from J, leaving 10 bases between them. Germline CDR1 reads SGHTA; CDR2 reads FQGTGA. The CDR3, as DNA: TGTGCCAGCAGCTTAAGACAGTTAGCGAACACTGAAGCTTTCTTT. This encodes CASSLRQLANTEAFF.